The 9 T cell receptor beta chains below were found in one sample sequenced in a study of OX40 agonist ivuxolimab in advanced cancers. Only in-frame clones appear in the TCRdb table, and some are missing; sequencing was by immunoSEQ multiplex PCR. The repertoire holds tens of thousands of clones, with over 75% as singletons. Here the sequenced sample was CD4+ or CD8+ T cells sorted from blood, taken in a trial of the OX40 agonist ivuxolimab. These receptors all come from an adult with an advanced solid tumor such as melanoma, head and neck, liver or kidney cancer.

The J gene is TRBJ2-1, the V gene TRBV2, with D tentatively TRBD2 (6 bases). The CDR3 is 14 residues long. V lost 6 bases and J lost 0, with 9 bases in between. The germline gives CDR1 SNHLY, CDR2 FYNNEI. CDR3 in DNA: TGTGCCAGCAGGGAGCGGGCCTCCTACAATGAGCAGTTCTTC. Translated, it gives CASRERASYNEQFF.

The genes are TRBV7-8 and TRBJ2-7, with TRBD2 matching over 14 bases. Germline values: CDR1 SGHVS, CDR2 FQNEAQ. V was clipped by 5 bases and J by 4 bases; unmatched bases: 13. The CDR3 runs 18 residues. CDR3 residues: CASSPRPTSGRALYEQYF. CDR3 DNA: TGTGCCAGCAGCCCACGCCCGACTAGCGGGAGGGCCTTGTACGAGCAGTACTTC.

The chain employs TRBV25-1 and TRBJ2-2, with 8 bases fitting TRBD2. Germline CDR1 and CDR2: MGHDK and SYGVNS. The CDR3 spans 18 residues. After removal of 5 bases from V and 1 base from J, the junction contained 12 bases not matched to a gene. CDR3 nucleotides: TGTGCCAGCAGTTCACGGGGGGGCCCGGGACAGAACACCGGGGAGCTGTTTTTT. It translates to CASSSRGGPGQNTGELFF.

The V call is TRBV12-5, the J call TRBJ2-6; possible D gene TRBD1, 6 bases. Trimming took off 5 bases at V and 0 bases at J, with 11 bases between the two ends. Germline loops: CDR1 LGHNT, CDR2 FRNRAP. The CDR3 is made up of 16 amino acids. Here the CDR3 reads CASGPGHNSGANVLTF. As DNA, the CDR3 is TGTGCTAGTGGTCCGGGACACAACTCTGGGGCCAACGTCCTGACTTTC.

The chain has TRBV19 and TRBJ2-1; TRBD2 might be the D (5 bases). V lost 5 bases and J 4 bases, leaving 9 bases between the germline ends. The CDR3 length is 13 residues. CDR1 LNHDA and CDR2 SQIVND come from the germline V gene (reference sequence). The DNA of the CDR3 is TGTGCCAGTAGTCCTAGGACTTACAATGAGCAGTTCTTC. It encodes CASSPRTYNEQFF. The whole variable domain, remainder taken from reference TRBV19 and TRBJ2-1, is DGGITQSPKYLFRKEGQNVTLSCEQNLNHDAMYWYRQDPGQGLRLIYYSQIVNDFQKGDIAEGYSVSREKKESFPLTVTSAQKNPTAFYLCASSPRTYNEQFFGPGTRLTVL.

The rearrangement links TRBV25-1 to TRBJ2-5; TRBD1 matches 10 bases. The CDR3 spans 17 residues. J was trimmed by 5 bases and V by 1 base; bases with no gene match: 10. Germline V gives CDR1 MGHDK, CDR2 SYGVNS. The CDR3 sequence is CASSESGTGVSWETQYF. DNA of the CDR3: TGTGCCAGCAGTGAATCCGGGACAGGGGTATCATGGGAGACCCAGTACTTC.

V is TRBV5-4 and J is TRBJ2-3; 10 bases line up with TRBD2. CDR1 and CDR2 (germline): SGHNT, YYREEE (reference sequence). The CDR3 has 15 residues. J was trimmed by 3 bases and V by 1 base; bases with no gene match: 2. The DNA for the CDR3 is TGTGCCAGCAGCTTGACTAGCGGGAATACAGATACGCAGTATTTT. Translation gives CASSLTSGNTDTQYF. Looking up the rest from reference TRBV5-4 and TRBJ2-3 gives the full variable domain: ETGVTQSPTHLIKTRGQQVTLRCSSQSGHNTVSWYQQALGQGPQFIFQYYREEENGRGNFPPRFSGLQFPNYSSELNVNALELDDSALYLCASSLTSGNTDTQYFGPGTRLTVL.

This chain joins TRBV10-2 and TRBJ1-2; unclear D gene. The CDR3 loop spans 13 amino acids. V shed 3 bases and J shed 4 bases, with 9 bases lying between them. The germline V gene encodes CDR1 WSHSY and CDR2 SAAADI. CDR3 nucleotides: TGCGCCAGCAGTGAAACAGAAGGCTATGGCTACACCTTC. Its translation: CASSETEGYGYTF.

J is TRBJ2-3 and V is TRBV5-1; D is unclear. The CDR3 is made up of 12 amino acids. Germline CDR1 and CDR2: SGHRS and YFSETQ. Trimming cost V 0 bases and J 4 bases, with 3 bases left between them. The CDR3 protein is CASSLESDTQYF. The CDR3 DNA sequence: TGCGCCAGCAGCTTGGAATCAGATACGCAGTATTTT.